Listed below are T cell receptor beta chains from one sample, sequenced in a study of T-cell memory formation after mild COVID-19. Each CDR3 protein is one row after TCRdb ran MiXCR on the 5' RACE reads. The sample has roughly 250,000 distinct CDR3 sequences, around 15% seen once. The sample taken for sequencing was PBMCs or a T cell subset sorted from them (not recorded which). Receptor source: a man between 18 and 35 years old who had mild COVID-19 (a few samples of this study predate the infection). Cell type and time point are not known. Each CDR3 is given with its conserved first and last residue.

v_gene	j_gene	CDR3aa
TRBV9	TRBJ2-1	CASSSLANEQFF
TRBV28	TRBJ1-1	CASSLPTGEIEAFF
TRBV7-3	TRBJ2-3	CASSSGLGVGDTQYF
TRBV7-8	TRBJ2-7	CASRQQTGPYEQYF
TRBV6-1	TRBJ2-2	CASRTGSIAELFF
TRBV5-1	TRBJ1-2	CASSLGQGKEGYTF
TRBV7-8	TRBJ2-5	CASTKGETQYF
TRBV5-1	TRBJ2-1	CASSLAWDTYEQFF
TRBV7-3	TRBJ2-5	CASSLGGWETQYF
TRBV5-5	TRBJ2-7	CASSLLGESSYEQYF
TRBV12-3/TRBV12-4	TRBJ1-1	CASSLGQGATEAFF
TRBV9	TRBJ2-5	CASSDPDRGVNQETQYF
TRBV3-1	TRBJ2-2	CASSQRDRDTGELFF
TRBV4-1	TRBJ1-1	CASSHRGKTAEDTEAFF
TRBV2	TRBJ2-7	CASCRFGAPTHEQYF
TRBV7-9	TRBJ1-2	CASRPRQGLDYGYTF
TRBV7-9	TRBJ1-1	CASSSLQGAGTLNTEAFF
TRBV29-1	TRBJ2-3	CSVESSGLSTDTQYF
TRBV5-5	TRBJ2-1	CASSLLVGLGNEQFF
TRBV5-4	TRBJ2-1	CASSLELAGGLDEQFF
TRBV7-3	TRBJ2-1	CASSFSGDHYNEQFF
TRBV24-1	TRBJ1-5	CATTLQGPSNQPQHF
TRBV5-1	TRBJ2-5	CASQSTGYQETQYF
TRBV7-9	TRBJ1-1	CASRRTGVDTEAFF
TRBV5-1	TRBJ1-1	CASSQTGEEEAFF
TRBV7-2	TRBJ2-3	CASSLLAGGPTDTQYF
TRBV7-3	TRBJ2-1	CASSIGQGAYNEQFF
TRBV28	TRBJ1-6	CASVTELYNSPLHF
TRBV5-1	TRBJ2-5	CASCRTGFRETQYF
TRBV11-2	TRBJ2-5	CASSPREMGLETQYF
TRBV18	TRBJ2-6	CASSPGAAGANVLTF
TRBV6-2/TRBV6-3	TRBJ2-1	CASSYGDPRVSYNEQFF
TRBV28	TRBJ2-5	CASSLRDRGRETQYF
TRBV5-1	TRBJ1-1	CASSPTGEWTEAFF
TRBV15	TRBJ2-7	CATSVSDRASYEQYF
TRBV6-2/TRBV6-3	TRBJ2-2	CASSSTSGRSTGELFF
TRBV9	TRBJ1-2	CASSVATAGGWGYTF
TRBV7-6	TRBJ2-1	CASSLESGRNEQFF
TRBV4-1	TRBJ2-3	CASSLNRLDGDTQYF
TRBV7-2	TRBJ1-1	CASSLRGRNTEAFF
TRBV7-2	TRBJ1-5	CASSYLTGGQPQHF
TRBV5-6	TRBJ2-1	CASSGAGLNEQFF
TRBV7-9	TRBJ1-1	CASSLVIGDTEAFF
TRBV5-1	TRBJ2-3	CASSLKEGGSTDTQYF
TRBV12-3/TRBV12-4	TRBJ1-2	CASRDEDGAGGYTF
TRBV7-9	TRBJ2-5	CASSFLTSGETQYF